The clone carrying this T cell receptor beta chain has just one count. Its antigen is still unknown. The sample belongs to a study of T cell responses to AZD1222 COVID-19 vaccine. Whole-study findings and limits: At baseline, seropositivity was found in only 6 or 7 AZD1222 recipients. The study reported that nearly half of spike-specific TCRs target unmutated variant regions.

Profiling relied on immunoSEQ multiplex PCR, and the TCRdb table lists in-frame clones only, not all of them. This sample carries about 140,000 clones, roughly 90% of them seen once, and the ten largest clones take 2.5% to 4%. Germline V gene lookup returns CDR1 SGHRS and CDR2 YFSETQ. The CDR3 covers 15 residues. The V end lost 4 bases, the J end lost 9 bases, and 20 bases lay between the germline ends. The receptor's source is an adult in good health. V is TRBV5-1 and J is TRBJ2-1; TRBD1 is a possible D gene (6 bases). The input for sequencing was peripheral blood, taken on day 0 of AZD1222 vaccination. The DNA for the CDR3 is TGCGCCAGCAGCGAAACGCCCAGGGGAGACAGTGAGCAGTTCTTC. Residues: CASSETPRGDSEQFF. Using reference TRBV5-1 and TRBJ2-1 for the parts outside the CDR3, the full variable domain is KAGVTQTPRYLIKTRGQQVTLSCSPISGHRSVSWYQQTPGQGLQFLFEYFSETQRNKGNFPGRFSGRQFSNSRSEMNVSTLELGDSALYLCASSETPRGDSEQFFGPGTRLTVL.